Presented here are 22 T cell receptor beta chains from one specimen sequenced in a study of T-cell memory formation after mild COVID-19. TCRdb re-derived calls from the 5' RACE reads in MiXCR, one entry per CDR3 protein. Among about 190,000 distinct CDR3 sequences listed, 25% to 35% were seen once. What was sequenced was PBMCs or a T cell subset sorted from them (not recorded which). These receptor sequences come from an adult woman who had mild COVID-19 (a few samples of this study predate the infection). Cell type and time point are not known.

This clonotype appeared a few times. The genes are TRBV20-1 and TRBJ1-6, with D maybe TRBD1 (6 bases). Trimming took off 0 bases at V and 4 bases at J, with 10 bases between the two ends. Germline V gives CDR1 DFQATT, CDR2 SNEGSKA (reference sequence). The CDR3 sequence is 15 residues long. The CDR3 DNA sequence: TGCAGTGCTAGAGAGGGGGGCGCGTATAATTCACCCCTCCACTTT. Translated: CSAREGGAYNSPLHF.

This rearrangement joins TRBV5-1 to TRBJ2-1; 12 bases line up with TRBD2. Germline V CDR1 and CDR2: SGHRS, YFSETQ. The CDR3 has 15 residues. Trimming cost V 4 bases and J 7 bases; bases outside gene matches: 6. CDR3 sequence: CASSRRTSGENEQFF. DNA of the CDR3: TGCGCCAGCAGCCGACGGACTAGCGGGGAAAATGAGCAGTTCTTC.

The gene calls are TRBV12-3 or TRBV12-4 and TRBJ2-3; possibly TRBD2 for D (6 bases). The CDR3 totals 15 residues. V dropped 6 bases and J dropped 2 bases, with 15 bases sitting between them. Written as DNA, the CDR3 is TGTGCCAGCAGCTTTAGCGGAGCTATCACAGATACGCAGTATTTT. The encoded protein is CASSFSGAITDTQYF.

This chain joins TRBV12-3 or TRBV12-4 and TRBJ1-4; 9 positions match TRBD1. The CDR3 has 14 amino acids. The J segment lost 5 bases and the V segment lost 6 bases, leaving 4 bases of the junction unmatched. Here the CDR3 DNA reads TGTGCCAGCAGGAAGACAGGGGGAAATGAAAAACTGTTTTTT. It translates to CASRKTGGNEKLFF.

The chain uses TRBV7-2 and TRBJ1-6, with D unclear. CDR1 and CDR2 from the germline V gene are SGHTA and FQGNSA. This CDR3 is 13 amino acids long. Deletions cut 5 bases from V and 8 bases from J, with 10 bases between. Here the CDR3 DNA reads TGTGCCAGCAGCCAAGGAGGTCATTCACCCCTCCACTTT. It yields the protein CASSQGGHSPLHF.

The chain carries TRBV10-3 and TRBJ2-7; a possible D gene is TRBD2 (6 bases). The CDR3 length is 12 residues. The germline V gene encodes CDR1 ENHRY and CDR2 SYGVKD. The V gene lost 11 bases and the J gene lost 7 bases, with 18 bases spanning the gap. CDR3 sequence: CASCPGGNEQYF. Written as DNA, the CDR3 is TGTGCCTCTTGCCCAGGAGGGAATGAGCAGTACTTC.

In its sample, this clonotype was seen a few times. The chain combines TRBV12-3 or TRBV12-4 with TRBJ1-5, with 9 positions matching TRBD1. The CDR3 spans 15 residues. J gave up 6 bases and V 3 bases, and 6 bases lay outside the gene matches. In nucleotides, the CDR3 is TGTGCCAGCAGTTTGGGCTCGGACAGGGGTCAGCCCCAGCATTTT. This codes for CASSLGSDRGQPQHF.

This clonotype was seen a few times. CDR3 sequence: CASSQDRGGSSYNEQFF. In DNA, the CDR3 is TGTGCCAGCAGCCAAGATCGGGGCGGGAGCTCCTACAATGAGCAGTTCTTC. The rearrangement links TRBV4-2 to TRBJ2-1; 7 nucleotides line up with TRBD2. Germline V CDR1 and CDR2: LGHNA, YNFKEQ. This CDR3 is 17 amino acids long. Trimming removed 0 bases from V and 0 bases from J; junction bases left unmatched: 5.

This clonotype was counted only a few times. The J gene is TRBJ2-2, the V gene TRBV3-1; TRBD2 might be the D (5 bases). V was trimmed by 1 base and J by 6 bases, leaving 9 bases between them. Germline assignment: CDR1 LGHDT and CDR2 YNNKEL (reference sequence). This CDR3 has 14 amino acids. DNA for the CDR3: TGTGCCAGCAGCCAAGGTTCGGGGTCCGGGGAGCTGTTTTTT. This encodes CASSQGSGSGELFF.

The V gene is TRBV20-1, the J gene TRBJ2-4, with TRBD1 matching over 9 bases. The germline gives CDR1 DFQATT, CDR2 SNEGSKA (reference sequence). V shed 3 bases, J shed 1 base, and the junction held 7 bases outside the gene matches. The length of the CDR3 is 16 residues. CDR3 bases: TGCAGTGCTAGTGGACAGGGGATCGCCGCCAAAAACATTCAGTACTTC. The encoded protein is CSASGQGIAAKNIQYF.

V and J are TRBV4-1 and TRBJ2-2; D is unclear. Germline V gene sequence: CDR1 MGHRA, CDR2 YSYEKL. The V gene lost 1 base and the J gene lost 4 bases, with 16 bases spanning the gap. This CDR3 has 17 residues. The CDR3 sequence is CASSQVGGALLTGELFF. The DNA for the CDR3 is TGCGCCAGCAGCCAAGTGGGTGGTGCCTTACTCACCGGGGAGCTGTTTTTT.

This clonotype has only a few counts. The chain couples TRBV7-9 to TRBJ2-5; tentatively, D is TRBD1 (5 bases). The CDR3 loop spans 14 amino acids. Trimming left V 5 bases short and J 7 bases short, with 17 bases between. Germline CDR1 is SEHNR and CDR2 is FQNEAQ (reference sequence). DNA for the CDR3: TGTGCCAGCAGCCCCAGCGACAGTTTCGGGACCCAGTACTTC. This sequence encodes CASSPSDSFGTQYF.

The CDR3 sequence is CASTRDGNTEAFF. CDR3 sequence (DNA): TGTGCCAGCACCCGGGATGGGAACACTGAAGCTTTCTTT. The genes are TRBV2 and TRBJ1-1; D remains ambiguous. From germline, CDR1 is SNHLY and CDR2 FYNNEI. V was trimmed by 7 bases and J by 1 base, leaving 10 bases between them. The CDR3 has 13 residues.

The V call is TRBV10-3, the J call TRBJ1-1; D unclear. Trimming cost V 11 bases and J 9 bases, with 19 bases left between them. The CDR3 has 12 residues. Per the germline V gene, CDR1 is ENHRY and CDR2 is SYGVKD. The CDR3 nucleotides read TGTGCCGCTTCCAAGGAGAGCTCACAAGCTTTCTTT. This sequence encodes CAASKESSQAFF.

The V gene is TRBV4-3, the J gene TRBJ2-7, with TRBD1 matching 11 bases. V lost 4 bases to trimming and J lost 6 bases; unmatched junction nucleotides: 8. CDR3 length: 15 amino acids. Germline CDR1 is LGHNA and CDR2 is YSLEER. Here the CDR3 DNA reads TGCGCCAGCAGCCTGGACAGGGGGCAGGTGGGCGAGCAGTACTTC. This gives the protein CASSLDRGQVGEQYF.

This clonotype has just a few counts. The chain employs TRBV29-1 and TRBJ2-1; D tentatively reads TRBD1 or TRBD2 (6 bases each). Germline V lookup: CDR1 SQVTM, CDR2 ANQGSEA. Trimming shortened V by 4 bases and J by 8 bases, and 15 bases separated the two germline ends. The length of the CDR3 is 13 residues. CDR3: CSVVRGAGDEQFF. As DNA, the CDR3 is TGCAGCGTTGTGCGGGGCGCAGGGGATGAGCAGTTCTTC.

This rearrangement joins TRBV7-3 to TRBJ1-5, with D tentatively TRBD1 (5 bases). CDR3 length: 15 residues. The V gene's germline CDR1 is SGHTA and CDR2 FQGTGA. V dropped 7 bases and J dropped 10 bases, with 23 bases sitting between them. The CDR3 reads CASTLGVGDVCPQHF. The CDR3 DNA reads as TGTGCCAGCACCTTGGGGGTAGGGGATGTGTGTCCCCAGCATTTT. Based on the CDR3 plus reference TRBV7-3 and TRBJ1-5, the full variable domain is GAGVSQTPSNKVTEKGKYVELRCDPISGHTALYWYRQSLGQGPEFLIYFQGTGAADDSGLPNDRFFAVRPEGSVSTLKIQRTERGDSAVYLCASTLGVGDVCPQHFGDGTRLSIL.

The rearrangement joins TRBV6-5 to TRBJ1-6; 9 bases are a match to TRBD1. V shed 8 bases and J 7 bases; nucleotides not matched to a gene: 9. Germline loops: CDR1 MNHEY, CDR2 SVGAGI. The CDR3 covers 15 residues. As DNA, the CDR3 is TGTGCCAGCCGCGTGGACAGGGGATTAAATTCACCCCTCCACTTT. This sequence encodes CASRVDRGLNSPLHF.

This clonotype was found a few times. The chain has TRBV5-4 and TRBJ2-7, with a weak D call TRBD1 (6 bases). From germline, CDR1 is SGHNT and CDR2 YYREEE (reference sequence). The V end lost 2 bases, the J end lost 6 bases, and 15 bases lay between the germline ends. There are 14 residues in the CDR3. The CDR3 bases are TGTGCCAGCAGCTTTTTCCAGGGGCGCGGCGAGCAGTACTTC. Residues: CASSFFQGRGEQYF.

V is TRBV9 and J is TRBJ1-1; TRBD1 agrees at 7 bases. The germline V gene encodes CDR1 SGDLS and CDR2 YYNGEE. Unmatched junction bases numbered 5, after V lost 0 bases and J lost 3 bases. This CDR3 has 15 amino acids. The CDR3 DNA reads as TGTGCCAGCAGCGTAGAGAACAGGGGAGACACTGAAGCTTTCTTT. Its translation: CASSVENRGDTEAFF.

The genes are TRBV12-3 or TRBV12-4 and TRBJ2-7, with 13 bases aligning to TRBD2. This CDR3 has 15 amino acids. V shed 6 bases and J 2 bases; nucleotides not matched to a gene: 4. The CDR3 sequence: CASSPGLAGAYEQYF. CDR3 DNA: TGTGCCAGCAGCCCCGGACTAGCGGGGGCCTACGAGCAGTACTTC.

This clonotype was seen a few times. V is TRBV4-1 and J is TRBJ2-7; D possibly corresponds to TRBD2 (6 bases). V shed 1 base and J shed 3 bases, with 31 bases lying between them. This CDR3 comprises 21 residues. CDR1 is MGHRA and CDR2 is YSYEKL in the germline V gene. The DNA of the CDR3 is TGCGCCAGCAGCCAAGCTCCGTCTGAACCGTACGGACGGGACTTGCTCTACGAGCAGTACTTC. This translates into CASSQAPSEPYGRDLLYEQYF.